Below, 9 T cell receptor beta chains from the same sample are listed, as sequenced in a study of blood T cell repertoires in COVID-19. The repertoire was sequenced with immunoSEQ multiplex PCR; TCRdb's copy has only in-frame clones and lacks some. The profile shows 300,000 to 400,000 clones, roughly 88% of them singletons. Sequences were obtained from PBMCs or T cells enriched from blood (not recorded which). The receptors here all came from a woman aged 30 to 39 with acute COVID-19.

V gene TRBV6-5 combines with J gene TRBJ2-7; 7 bases are a match to TRBD1. The CDR3 spans 14 residues. Germline loops: CDR1 MNHEY, CDR2 SVGAGI. Trimming took 2 bases from V and 2 from J; bases not matched to a gene: 3. The CDR3 bases are TGTGCCAGCAGTTACAGGACAGGCCCCTACGAGCAGTACTTC. Residues: CASSYRTGPYEQYF.

This clone was counted only a few times. This sequence joins TRBV2 and TRBJ1-5, with TRBD1 matching 8 bases. The V gene end was trimmed by 6 bases and the J gene end by 2 bases; junction bases not matched to a gene: 9. This CDR3 has 16 amino acids. Germline CDR1 and CDR2: SNHLY and FYNNEI. CDR3 loop: CASRARQGLGNQPQHF. The CDR3, as DNA: TGTGCCAGCAGGGCCCGACAGGGGTTGGGCAATCAGCCCCAGCATTTT.

The J gene is TRBJ2-5, the V gene TRBV29-1; D is perhaps TRBD2 (6 bases). The CDR3 contains 13 residues. Per germline, CDR1 SQVTM and CDR2 ANQGSEA. Trimming removed 1 base from V and 6 bases from J, with 12 bases in between. The DNA of the CDR3 is TGCAGCGTTGAAGGGGAGGTTGGGAAGACCCAGTACTTC. It is translated as CSVEGEVGKTQYF.

The chain carries TRBV5-1 and TRBJ1-4, with D perhaps matching TRBD1 (6 bases). Germline CDR1 SGHRS, CDR2 YFSETQ. V was trimmed by 1 base and J by 4 bases, leaving 20 bases between them. The CDR3 contains 18 residues. The CDR3 loop is CASSLPPSTGFFNEKLFF. The CDR3, as DNA: TGCGCCAGCAGCTTGCCCCCTTCAACAGGGTTTTTTAATGAAAAACTGTTTTTT.

The V call is TRBV30, the J call TRBJ1-2; TRBD1 matches at 10 bases. Unmatched junction bases numbered 10, after V lost 1 base and J lost 8 bases. The CDR3 is made up of 15 amino acids. Germline V gene data show CDR1 as GTSNPN and CDR2 as SVGIG (reference sequence). The chain's CDR3 is CAWSGQGAGKGGYTF. CDR3 bases: TGTGCCTGGAGTGGACAGGGGGCGGGTAAAGGAGGCTACACCTTC.

The rearrangement joins TRBV3-1 (or the pseudogene TRBV3-2) to TRBJ1-1; 8 bases match TRBD1. Germline CDR1 is LGHDT and CDR2 is YNNKEL (reference sequence). This CDR3 has 16 amino acids. The junction had 10 bases not matched to a gene; V was cut back by 7 bases and J by 0 bases. The CDR3 reads CASKQTGGYMNTEAFF. The DNA of the CDR3 is TGTGCCAGCAAGCAAACAGGGGGTTACATGAACACTGAAGCTTTCTTT.

The chain is built from TRBV24-1 and TRBJ2-3; 7 bases are shared with TRBD1. The germline CDR1 and CDR2 sequences are KGHDR and SFDVKD. This CDR3 is 16 amino acids long. V was clipped by 3 bases and J by 4 bases; unmatched bases: 9. The CDR3 is CATSDDETGNPDTQYF. In DNA, the CDR3 is TGTGCCACCAGTGATGACGAGACAGGGAATCCAGATACGCAGTATTTT.

The chain is built from TRBV6-5 and TRBJ2-1, with D perhaps TRBD2 (6 bases). CDR1 MNHEY and CDR2 SVGAGI come from the germline V gene. V lost 0 bases and J lost 8, with 8 bases in between. The CDR3 is 13 residues long. The CDR3 nucleotides are TGTGCCAGCAGTTACTCGCGGGGCGATGAGCAGTTCTTC. Its translation is CASSYSRGDEQFF.

This chain joins TRBV28 and TRBJ1-5; tentative D call: TRBD1 (5 bases). Trimming removed 8 bases at V and 2 bases at J, with 16 bases between. Per germline, CDR1 MDHEN and CDR2 SYDVKM. The CDR3 is made up of 15 amino acids. The CDR3 coding sequence is TGTGCCAGCGGGCAGCCGGGGGACGGCAATCAGCCCCAGCATTTT. Translation gives CASGQPGDGNQPQHF.